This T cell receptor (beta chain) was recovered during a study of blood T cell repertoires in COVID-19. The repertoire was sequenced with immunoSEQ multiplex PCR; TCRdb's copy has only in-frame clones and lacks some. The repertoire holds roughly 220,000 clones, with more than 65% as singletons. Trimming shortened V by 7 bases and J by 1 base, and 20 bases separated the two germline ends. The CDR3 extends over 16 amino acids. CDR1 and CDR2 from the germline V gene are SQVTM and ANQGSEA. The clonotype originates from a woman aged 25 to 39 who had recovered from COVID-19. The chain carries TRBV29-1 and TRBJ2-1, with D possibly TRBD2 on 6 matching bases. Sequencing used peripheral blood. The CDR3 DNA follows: TGCAGCGCCCCGCCCGGGACTCTTAATTCCTACAATGAGCAGTTCTTC. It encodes CSAPPGTLNSYNEQFF.